Listed here are 31 T cell receptor beta chains from one sample, sequenced in a study of T-cell memory formation after mild COVID-19. MiXCR was run by TCRdb on the 5' RACE reads, yielding one entry per CDR3 protein. Of under 550,000 distinct CDR3 sequences listed, about 20% were seen once; the top ten hold approximately 13%. Material for sequencing was PBMCs or a T cell subset sorted from them (not recorded which). The receptors were sampled from an adult woman who had mild COVID-19 (a few samples of this study predate the infection). Cell type and time point are not known.

This chain links TRBV4-2 with TRBJ1-1; no reliable D call. The V gene lost 1 base and the J gene lost 2 bases, with 14 bases spanning the gap. This CDR3 is built from 16 residues. Germline CDR1 reads LGHNA; CDR2 reads YNFKEQ. The DNA for the CDR3 is TGTGCCAGCAGCCAAGGTTTGGAACAGCTTAACACTGAAGCTTTCTTT. It specifies CASSQGLEQLNTEAFF.

This clonotype was detected only a few times. The V call is TRBV3-1, the J call TRBJ2-1; D not resolved. The CDR3 has 17 amino acids. CDR1 LGHDT and CDR2 YNNKEL come from the germline V gene (reference sequence). V shed 0 bases and J shed 3 bases, with 15 bases lying between them. DNA of the CDR3: TGTGCCAGCAGCCAAGATGAATCCCGGCTTGACTACAATGAGCAGTTCTTC. Amino acids: CASSQDESRLDYNEQFF.

This clonotype was found a few times. The chain employs TRBV20-1 and TRBJ2-1; possible D gene TRBD2, 6 bases. Germline V gene lookup returns CDR1 DFQATT and CDR2 SNEGSKA (reference sequence). The CDR3 is made up of 10 amino acids. With 5 bases removed from V and 7 bases from J, the gap between germline ends came to 6 bases. The CDR3 reads CSAGGNEQFF. The CDR3 DNA reads as TGCAGTGCTGGGGGGAATGAGCAGTTCTTC.

The rearrangement links TRBV14 to TRBJ1-2, with a weak D call TRBD1 (5 bases). Germline V lookup: CDR1 SGHDN, CDR2 FVKESK. The ends were cut back, 4 bases at V and 7 bases at J, with 19 bases in the middle. This CDR3 is built from 15 residues. The CDR3 sequence is CASSLRTGGGGGYTF. As DNA, the CDR3 is TGTGCCAGCAGCCTTCGGACTGGAGGCGGGGGTGGCTACACCTTC.

This clonotype appeared a few times. The chain recombines TRBV2 with TRBJ2-7; TRBD1 matches 7 bases. This CDR3 has 14 amino acids. Germline CDR1 is SNHLY and CDR2 is FYNNEI. J was trimmed by 4 bases and V by 6 bases; bases with no gene match: 9. CDR3 sequence (DNA): TGTGCCAGCAGGGTACAGGGGTATTCGTACGAGCAGTACTTC. It specifies CASRVQGYSYEQYF.

This clonotype was found a few times. V usage is TRBV7-9 and J usage is TRBJ2-7; D may be TRBD2 (5 bases). The CDR3 is 12 residues long. Germline V CDR1 and CDR2: SEHNR, FQNEAQ (reference sequence). V lost 2 bases and J lost 6, with 8 bases in between. CDR3 DNA: TGTGCCAGCAGCTTACCCCGGGGCGAGCAGTACTTC. This encodes CASSLPRGEQYF. Together with reference TRBV7-9 and TRBJ2-7, the CDR3 gives the full variable domain: DTGVSQNPRHKITKRGQNVTFRCDPISEHNRLYWYRQTLGQGPEFLTYFQNEAQLEKSRLLSDRFSAERPKGSFSTLEIQRTEQGDSAMYLCASSLPRGEQYFGPGTRLTVT.

J is TRBJ2-1 and V is TRBV10-3; 10 bases are shared with TRBD1. The CDR3 is 13 residues long. V lost 8 bases and J lost 4; bases outside the gene matches: 2. CDR1 and CDR2 (germline): ENHRY, SYGVKD. The DNA for the CDR3 is TGTGCCATCGCGGGACAGGGGTACAATGAGCAGTTCTTC. Its protein is CAIAGQGYNEQFF.

This chain uses TRBV5-1 with TRBJ2-1, with 10 bases that match TRBD2. CDR3 length equals 13 residues. The V segment lost 3 bases and the J segment 8 bases; nucleotides outside the gene matches: 2. Germline CDR1 and CDR2: SGHRS and YFSETQ. The CDR3 bases are TGCGCCAGCAGCTCCGGGACTAGCGATGAGCAGTTCTTC. Amino acid sequence: CASSSGTSDEQFF.

The CDR3 reads CASSGGRQPIYEQYF. The DNA of the CDR3 is TGTGCCAGCAGTGGGGGGAGGCAGCCTATCTACGAGCAGTACTTC. The chain links TRBV6-5 to TRBJ2-7, with D perhaps matching TRBD2 (6 bases). Per the germline V gene, CDR1 is MNHEY and CDR2 is SVGAGI. This CDR3 spans 15 amino acids. Trimming took off 5 bases at V and 3 bases at J, with 17 bases between the two ends.

The chain has TRBV4-1 and TRBJ2-2; 9 bases agree with TRBD2. The CDR3 totals 16 residues. CDR1 and CDR2 (germline): MGHRA, YSYEKL. V trimming: 2 bases; J trimming: 5 bases; junction bases outside the gene matches: 6. This chain's CDR3 is CASSQTAGGRTGELFF. The CDR3 DNA reads TGCGCCAGCAGCCAAACAGCGGGGGGCCGGACCGGGGAGCTGTTTTTT.

The chain combines TRBV7-9 with TRBJ2-3; the match to TRBD2 covers 8 bases. The germline V gene encodes CDR1 SEHNR and CDR2 FQNEAQ (reference sequence). The CDR3 totals 16 residues. V gave up 5 bases and J gave up 2 bases; unmatched junction bases: 9. The CDR3 region is CASSPTFSGVTDTQYF. CDR3 DNA: TGTGCCAGCAGCCCGACCTTTAGCGGGGTCACAGATACGCAGTATTTT.

Turning to this clonotype: The junction shows a germline mismatch at one end, possibly a read error. The chain combines TRBV25-1 with TRBJ2-1; 9 bases line up with TRBD1. The CDR3 totals 13 residues. Germline values: CDR1 MGHDK, CDR2 SYGVNS. The CDR3 region has the DNA TGTGCCAGCAGTGATCGTGGCGGACAGGGGCCGACCTTC. Amino acids: CASSDRGGQGPTF. Variable domain in full (rest from reference TRBV25-1 and TRBJ2-1): EADIYQTPRYLVIGTGKKITLECSQTMGHDKMYWYQQDPGMELHLIHYSYGVNSTEKGDLSSESTVSRIRTEHFPLTLESARPSHTSQYLCASSDRGGQGPTFGPGTRLTVL.

The chain couples TRBV4-2 to TRBJ2-3, with 9 positions matching TRBD1. The germline gives CDR1 LGHNA, CDR2 YNFKEQ. The CDR3 has 16 residues. V shed 2 bases, J shed 3 bases, and the junction held 6 bases outside the gene matches. The CDR3 sequence: CASSQPGQGGTDTQYF. The CDR3 DNA follows: TGTGCCAGCAGCCAACCGGGACAGGGAGGGACAGATACGCAGTATTTT.

V usage is TRBV3-1 and J usage is TRBJ2-3, with 7 bases matching TRBD2. The length of the CDR3 is 17 residues. The V gene's germline CDR1 is LGHDT and CDR2 YNNKEL (reference sequence). With V trimmed by 0 bases and J by 2 bases, 8 bases remained unmatched. The CDR3 DNA reads TGTGCCAGCAGCCAAGATGCTGGCGGGAGATACACAGATACGCAGTATTTT. Its translation is CASSQDAGGRYTDTQYF.

V is TRBV30 and J is TRBJ2-1, with a tentative D call TRBD2 (6 bases). V lost 0 bases to trimming and J lost 5 bases, with 17 bases between them. The CDR3 runs to 16 residues. Germline V lookup: CDR1 GTSNPN, CDR2 SVGIG (reference sequence). The CDR3 loop reads CAWSVPEGFVDNEQFF. For the CDR3, the DNA is TGTGCCTGGAGTGTACCGGAGGGGTTTGTAGACAATGAGCAGTTCTTC.

This clonotype showed up many times. The V gene is TRBV23-1, the J gene TRBJ2-7, with D possibly being TRBD1 (6 bases). TRBV23-1 is annotated as an ORF whose role is uncertain. This CDR3 has 16 residues. V was trimmed by 6 bases and J by 3 bases, leaving 21 bases between them. CDR3 sequence: CASSYPKQGWNYEQYF. CDR3 nucleotides: TGCGCCAGCAGCTATCCTAAACAGGGCTGGAACTACGAGCAGTACTTC.

The chain employs TRBV2 and TRBJ1-1; 9 bases agree with TRBD1. Germline V lookup: CDR1 SNHLY, CDR2 FYNNEI. This CDR3 region has 16 residues. The ends lost 7 bases at V and 6 bases at J; junction bases unmatched: 15. CDR3 sequence reads: CASITWARTGAPEAFF. The CDR3 bases are TGTGCCAGCATTACGTGGGCACGGACAGGGGCCCCTGAAGCTTTCTTT.

In this sample, this clonotype turned up a few times. This chain connects TRBV10-3 to TRBJ1-1; D not certain. The CDR3 extends over 16 amino acids. CDR1 ENHRY and CDR2 SYGVKD come from the germline V gene. V was clipped by 3 bases and J by 4 bases, with 18 bases between them. CDR3 amino acids: CAISDEGWGASTEAFF. The CDR3 DNA sequence: TGTGCCATCAGTGACGAGGGCTGGGGAGCGAGCACTGAAGCTTTCTTT.

This clonotype was counted a few times. The chain is built from TRBV7-9 and TRBJ1-3; D possibly corresponds to TRBD1 (6 bases). The germline V gene has CDR1 SEHNR and CDR2 FQNEAQ (reference sequence). The CDR3 covers 14 residues. Between the trimmed V and J ends, which lost 6 bases and 8 bases, there was a span of 17 bases. As DNA, the CDR3 is TGTGCCAGCAGGGCAGGGGTTCTCTTGGACACCATATATTTT. Amino acid sequence: CASRAGVLLDTIYF.

CDR3 amino acids: CASSLESTGLLAGATETQYF. The CDR3 DNA sequence: TGTGCCAGCAGCTTAGAATCTACAGGCCTCCTAGCGGGAGCAACAGAGACCCAGTACTTC. The gene calls are TRBV7-2 and TRBJ2-5; 10 positions agree with TRBD2. This CDR3 contains 20 residues. Looked up from germline, CDR1 is SGHTA and CDR2 is FQGNSA. V was clipped by 1 base and J by 4 bases; unmatched bases: 18.

The rearrangement joins TRBV11-2 to TRBJ2-2, with 8 bases fitting TRBD1. The CDR3 runs to 20 residues. CDR1 is SGHAT and CDR2 is FQNNGV in the germline V gene. Losses at the gene ends were 2 bases for V and 5 bases for J; bases not matched to a gene: 19. The CDR3 protein is CASSLLEWPNTGQGTGELFF. CDR3 sequence (DNA): TGTGCCAGCAGCTTACTGGAGTGGCCCAATACAGGACAGGGTACCGGGGAGCTGTTTTTT.

This clonotype was observed many times. The rearrangement joins TRBV7-3 to TRBJ1-1; D is undetermined. The CDR3 is made up of 14 amino acids. V lost 5 bases and J lost 4, with 14 bases in between. Germline V gene data show CDR1 as SGHTA and CDR2 as FQGTGA. In nucleotides, the CDR3 is TGTGCCAGCAGCCCCCAGGCAGGAGTCACTGAAGCTTTCTTT. This sequence encodes CASSPQAGVTEAFF.

This rearrangement joins TRBV9 to TRBJ1-1; D may be TRBD1 (5 bases). Trimming shortened V by 4 bases and J by 0 bases, and 16 bases separated the two germline ends. The CDR3 is 16 residues long. The germline V gene encodes CDR1 SGDLS and CDR2 YYNGEE. The CDR3 nucleotides read TGTGCCAGCAGCCCGGGACCCAACACCATGAACACTGAAGCTTTCTTT. It is translated as CASSPGPNTMNTEAFF.

This clonotype was observed a few times. The chain has TRBV27 and TRBJ2-7, with D perhaps given as TRBD1 or TRBD2 (7 bases each). This CDR3 comprises 15 residues. Germline V gene data show CDR1 as MNHEY and CDR2 as SMNVEV (reference sequence). Trimming removed 3 bases at V and 5 bases at J, with 17 bases between. CDR3 sequence reads: CASSFQGGRDHEQYF. CDR3 sequence (DNA): TGTGCCAGCAGTTTTCAGGGGGGGAGGGACCACGAGCAGTACTTC.

The V gene is TRBV7-6, the J gene TRBJ2-5, with D unresolved. CDR3 length equals 14 residues. V lost 5 bases and J 5 bases, leaving 15 bases between the germline ends. In germline, CDR1 is SGHVS, CDR2 FNYEAQ. In nucleotides, the CDR3 is TGTGCCAGCAGCCCTGGGTTGGTTAAGGAGACCCAGTACTTC. Its translation is CASSPGLVKETQYF.

The chain uses TRBV6-5 and TRBJ2-2, with 10 bases fitting TRBD2. The CDR3 extends over 17 amino acids. The germline gives CDR1 MNHEY, CDR2 SVGAGI. With V trimmed by 2 bases and J by 7 bases, 10 bases remained unmatched. CDR3 coding DNA: TGTGCCAGCAGTTACCAACTAGCGGGGACCATCGGCGGGGAGCTGTTTTTT. Its translation is CASSYQLAGTIGGELFF.

This clonotype was counted many times. The J gene is TRBJ2-7, the V gene TRBV7-2; possible D gene TRBD2, 5 bases. Germline V lookup: CDR1 SGHTA, CDR2 FQGNSA. This CDR3 region has 13 residues. V was trimmed by 1 base and J by 4 bases, leaving 8 bases between them. This CDR3 reads CASSLGRGYEQYF. CDR3 DNA: TGTGCCAGCAGCTTAGGACGGGGTTACGAGCAGTACTTC.

This clonotype was observed a few times. J is TRBJ1-1 and V is TRBV12-3 or TRBV12-4; TRBD1 matches at 7 bases. The CDR3 is made up of 15 amino acids. V gave up 5 bases and J gave up 2 bases; unmatched junction bases: 8. As DNA, the CDR3 is TGTGCCAGCAGTGACGGGGGACAGCTTAACACTGAAGCTTTCTTT. Translating it yields CASSDGGQLNTEAFF.

This chain connects TRBV5-1 to TRBJ1-6; D not certain. V was trimmed by 3 bases and J by 8 bases, leaving 9 bases between them. Germline V gene sequence: CDR1 SGHRS, CDR2 YFSETQ. CDR3 length: 13 residues. CDR3 coding DNA: TGCGCCAGCAGCTGGACCGTGGATTCACCCCTCCACTTT. Residues: CASSWTVDSPLHF.

The rearrangement links TRBV7-6 to TRBJ1-1; maybe TRBD1 (5 bases). This CDR3 is 14 amino acids long. The V gene lost 8 bases and the J gene lost 3 bases, with 16 bases spanning the gap. Germline lookup yields CDR1 SGHVS and CDR2 FNYEAQ. This CDR3 reads CASQAYRTHTEAFF. CDR3 bases: TGTGCCAGCCAGGCATACAGGACTCACACTGAAGCTTTCTTT.

The chain is built from TRBV2 and TRBJ1-6; TRBD1 might be the D (5 bases). Trimming shortened V by 5 bases and J by 5 bases, and 16 bases separated the two germline ends. Germline values: CDR1 SNHLY, CDR2 FYNNEI. The CDR3 is 16 residues long. CDR3 nucleotides: TGTGCCAGCAGTCAAGACGTCGGGACCCATAATTCACCCCTCCACTTT. Translation gives CASSQDVGTHNSPLHF.